Following are 13 T cell receptor beta chains from one sample sequenced in a study of blood T cell repertoires in COVID-19. Measured with immunoSEQ multiplex PCR; TCRdb has only the in-frame clones, and not every one. The sample yields approximately 380,000 clones, about 85% seen once. The sample consisted of peripheral blood. The receptor source for this set is a woman between 18 and 30 years old with acute or convalescent COVID-19.

V and J are TRBV5-1 and TRBJ2-5; 10 bases match TRBD2. There are 17 residues in the CDR3. Germline CDR1 SGHRS, CDR2 YFSETQ. V shed 1 base and J 4 bases; nucleotides not matched to a gene: 10. The CDR3 here is CASSLWLAGESGETQYF. For the CDR3, the DNA is TGCGCCAGCAGCTTGTGGCTAGCGGGAGAATCAGGAGAGACCCAGTACTTC.

The genes are TRBV4-1 and TRBJ1-2; possibly TRBD1 for D (5 bases). The CDR3 is 15 amino acids. Germline V lookup: CDR1 MGHRA, CDR2 YSYEKL. Trimming shortened V by 0 bases and J by 8 bases, and 16 bases separated the two germline ends. CDR3 in DNA: TGCGCCAGCAGCCAAGATTCGACAGAACTTCGCGGCTACACCTTC. Its translation: CASSQDSTELRGYTF.

The gene calls are TRBV11-2 and TRBJ1-4; tentative D call: TRBD1 (5 bases). The CDR3 contains 18 residues. Germline values: CDR1 SGHAT, CDR2 FQNNGV. The germline V and J ends were trimmed by 3 bases and 1 base, with 18 bases remaining between them. This chain's CDR3 is CASSFALEGLETNEKLFF. CDR3 DNA: TGTGCCAGCAGCTTCGCTTTAGAGGGACTGGAAACTAATGAAAAACTGTTTTTT.

This clone was counted only a few times. This rearrangement joins TRBV12-1 to TRBJ2-7; TRBD2 is taken as the D call from the table, unchecked against the DNA. TRBV12-1 is a pseudogene segment. The CDR3 extends over 8 amino acids. The chain's CDR3 is CARYEQYF. The CDR3 DNA is TGTGCCCGCTACGAGCAGTACTTC.

The chain links TRBV9 to TRBJ1-5; tentative D call: TRBD1 (5 bases). The CDR3 extends over 15 amino acids. The V and J ends lost 3 bases and 0 bases respectively, with 10 bases between them. Germline V CDR1 and CDR2: SGDLS, YYNGEE. The CDR3 spells CASSATAYSNQPQHF. CDR3 in DNA: TGTGCCAGCAGCGCGACAGCGTATAGCAATCAGCCCCAGCATTTT.

The rearrangement uses TRBV5-6 and TRBJ1-2, with 11 nucleotides matching TRBD1. CDR3 length equals 18 residues. Germline CDR1 reads SGHDT; CDR2 reads YYEEEE. V lost 0 bases and J lost 0; bases outside the gene matches: 7. The CDR3 DNA sequence: TGTGCCAGCAGCTTGGTTGGTGGACAGGGGGCGTCTAACTATGGCTACACCTTC. Protein product: CASSLVGGQGASNYGYTF.

This rearrangement joins TRBV18 to TRBJ2-1, with TRBD1 matching 8 bases. The ends lost 0 bases at V and 7 bases at J; junction bases unmatched: 5. Germline CDR1 and CDR2: KGHSH and LQKENI. This CDR3 spans 15 amino acids. The CDR3 protein is CASSPPRTGRNEQFF. Written as DNA, the CDR3 is TGTGCCAGCTCACCACCCAGGACAGGGCGGAATGAGCAGTTCTTC. The full variable domain, rest sourced from reference TRBV18 and TRBJ2-1, is NAGVMQNPRHLVRRRGQEARLRCSPMKGHSHVYWYRQLPEEGLKFMVYLQKENIIDESGMPKERFSAEFPKEGPSILRIQQVVRGDSAAYFCASSPPRTGRNEQFFGPGTRLTVL.

The chain has TRBV2 and TRBJ1-2, with 7 bases that match TRBD1. Germline V CDR1 and CDR2: SNHLY, FYNNEI. The length of the CDR3 is 12 residues. V was pared by 4 bases and J by 8 bases, with 4 bases of the junction left unmatched. CDR3 loop: CASSGDSGGYTF. CDR3 nucleotide sequence: TGTGCCAGCAGTGGGGACAGCGGGGGCTACACCTTC.

V is TRBV7-6 and J is TRBJ1-5; 11 bases line up with TRBD1. The CDR3 contains 14 residues. V shed 6 bases and J 7 bases; nucleotides not matched to a gene: 5. The germline CDR1 and CDR2 sequences are SGHVS and FNYEAQ. The DNA for the CDR3 is TGTGCCAGCAGTAACGGACAGGGGGCACAGCCCCAGCATTTT. Translation: CASSNGQGAQPQHF.

V is TRBV5-1 and J is TRBJ2-1; D possibly corresponds to TRBD2 (6 bases). The CDR3 runs 16 residues. Germline assignment: CDR1 SGHRS and CDR2 YFSETQ. V shed 3 bases and J shed 5 bases, with 18 bases lying between them. This chain's CDR3 is CASSWRLGGMDNEQFF. The CDR3 nucleotides are TGCGCCAGCAGCTGGAGACTAGGAGGTATGGACAATGAGCAGTTCTTC.

V usage is TRBV5-8 and J usage is TRBJ2-7, with 9 bases matching TRBD1. The CDR3 contains 16 residues. Unmatched junction bases numbered 8, after V lost 4 bases and J lost 0 bases. Germline V CDR1 and CDR2: SGHTS, YDEGEE. The CDR3 sequence: CASSPWTGVDSYEQYF. In nucleotides, the CDR3 is TGTGCCAGCAGCCCGTGGACAGGGGTAGACTCCTACGAGCAGTACTTC. Full variable domain (outside the CDR3, taken from reference TRBV5-8 and TRBJ2-7): EAGVTQSPTHLIKTRGQQATLRCSPISGHTSVYWYQQALGLGLQFLLWYDEGEERNRGNFPPRFSGRQFPNYSSELNVNALELEDSALYLCASSPWTGVDSYEQYFGPGTRLTVT.

This chain uses TRBV5-1 with TRBJ1-3; tentatively, D is TRBD1 (5 bases). The CDR3 is 15 residues long. Per the germline V gene, CDR1 is SGHRS and CDR2 is YFSETQ. Trimming shortened V by 4 bases and J by 4 bases, and 15 bases separated the two germline ends. The CDR3 loop is CASSPRGEGGNTIYF. The CDR3 DNA reads as TGCGCCAGCAGCCCAAGGGGCGAAGGGGGAAACACCATATATTTT.

This chain joins TRBV30 and TRBJ1-1, with D possibly TRBD1 on 5 matching bases. The CDR3 has 11 residues. The V end was cut by 5 bases, the J end by 4 bases, with 8 bases between. The germline CDR1 and CDR2 sequences are GTSNPN and SVGIG (reference sequence). CDR3 sequence: CAWEGFTEAFF. CDR3 DNA sequence: TGTGCCTGGGAGGGGTTCACTGAAGCTTTCTTT.